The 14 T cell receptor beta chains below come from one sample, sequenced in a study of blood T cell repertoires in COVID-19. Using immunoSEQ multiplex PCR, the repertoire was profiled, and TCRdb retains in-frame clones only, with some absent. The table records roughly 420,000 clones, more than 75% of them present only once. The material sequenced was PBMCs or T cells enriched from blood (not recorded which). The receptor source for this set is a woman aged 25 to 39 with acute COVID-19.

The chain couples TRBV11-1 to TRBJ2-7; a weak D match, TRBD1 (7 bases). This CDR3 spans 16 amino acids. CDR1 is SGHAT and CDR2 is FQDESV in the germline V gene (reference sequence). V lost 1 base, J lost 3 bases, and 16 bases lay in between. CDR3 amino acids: CASSLGPGQEGYEQYF. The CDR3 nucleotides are TGTGCCAGCAGCTTAGGCCCCGGACAGGAGGGCTACGAGCAGTACTTC.

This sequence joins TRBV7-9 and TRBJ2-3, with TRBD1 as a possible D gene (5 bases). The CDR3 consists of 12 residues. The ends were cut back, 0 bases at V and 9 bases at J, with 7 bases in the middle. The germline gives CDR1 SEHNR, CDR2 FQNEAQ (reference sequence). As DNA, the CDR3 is TGTGCCAGCAGCTTAGCGGACACAACGCAGTATTTT. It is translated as CASSLADTTQYF.

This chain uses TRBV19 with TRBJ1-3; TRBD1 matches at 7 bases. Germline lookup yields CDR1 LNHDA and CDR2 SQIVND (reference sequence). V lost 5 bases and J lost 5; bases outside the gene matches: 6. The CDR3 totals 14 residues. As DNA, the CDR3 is TGTGCCAGTAGTCCTCCGGGACAGCGAAACACCATATATTTT. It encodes CASSPPGQRNTIYF.

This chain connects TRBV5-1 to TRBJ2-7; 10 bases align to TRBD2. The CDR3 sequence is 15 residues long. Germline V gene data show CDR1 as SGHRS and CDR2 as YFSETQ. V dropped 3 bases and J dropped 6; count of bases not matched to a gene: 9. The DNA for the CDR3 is TGCGCCAGCAGCTACTTAGCGGGGGGCCAAGTCGAGCAGTACTTC. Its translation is CASSYLAGGQVEQYF.

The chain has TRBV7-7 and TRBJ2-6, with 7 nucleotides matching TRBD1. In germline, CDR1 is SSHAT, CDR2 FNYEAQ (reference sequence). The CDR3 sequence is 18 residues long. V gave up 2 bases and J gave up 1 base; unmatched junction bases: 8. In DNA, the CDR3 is TGTGCCAGCAGCTTATCGATAGGGGGCTTATCTGGGGCCAACGTCCTGACTTTC. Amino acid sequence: CASSLSIGGLSGANVLTF.

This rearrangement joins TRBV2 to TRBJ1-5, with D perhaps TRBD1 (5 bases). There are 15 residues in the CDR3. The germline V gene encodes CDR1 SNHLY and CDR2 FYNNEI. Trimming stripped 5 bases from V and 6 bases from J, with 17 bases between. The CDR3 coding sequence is TGTGCCAGCAGTTTAGGTGGAGGGGCAAGTCAGCCCCAGCATTTT. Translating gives CASSLGGGASQPQHF. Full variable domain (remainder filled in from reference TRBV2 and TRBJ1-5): EPEVTQTPSHQVTQMGQEVILRCVPISNHLYFYWYRQILGQKVEFLVSFYNNEISEKSEIFDDQFSVERPDGSNFTLKIRSTKLEDSAMYFCASSLGGGASQPQHFGDGTRLSIL.

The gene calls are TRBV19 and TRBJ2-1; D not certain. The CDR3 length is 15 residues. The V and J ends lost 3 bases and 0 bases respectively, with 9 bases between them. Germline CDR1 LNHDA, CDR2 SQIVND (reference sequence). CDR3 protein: CASSIYLSSYNEQFF. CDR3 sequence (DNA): TGTGCCAGTAGTATTTACCTGAGCTCCTACAATGAGCAGTTCTTC. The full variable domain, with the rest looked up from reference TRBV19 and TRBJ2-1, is DGGITQSPKYLFRKEGQNVTLSCEQNLNHDAMYWYRQDPGQGLRLIYYSQIVNDFQKGDIAEGYSVSREKKESFPLTVTSAQKNPTAFYLCASSIYLSSYNEQFFGPGTRLTVL.

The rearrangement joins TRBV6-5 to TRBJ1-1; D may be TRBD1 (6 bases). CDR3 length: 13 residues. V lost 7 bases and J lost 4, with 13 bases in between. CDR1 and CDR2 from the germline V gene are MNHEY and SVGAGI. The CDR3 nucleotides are TGTGCCAGCACCATAGGGGGTGGCACTGAAGCTTTCTTT. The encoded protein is CASTIGGGTEAFF.

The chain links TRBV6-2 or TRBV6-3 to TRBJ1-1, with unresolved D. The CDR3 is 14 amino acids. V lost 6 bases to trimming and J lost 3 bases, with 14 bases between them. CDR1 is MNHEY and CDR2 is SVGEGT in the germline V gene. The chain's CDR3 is CASSPSRDHTEAFF. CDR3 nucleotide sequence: TGTGCCAGCAGCCCCTCACGGGATCACACTGAAGCTTTCTTT.

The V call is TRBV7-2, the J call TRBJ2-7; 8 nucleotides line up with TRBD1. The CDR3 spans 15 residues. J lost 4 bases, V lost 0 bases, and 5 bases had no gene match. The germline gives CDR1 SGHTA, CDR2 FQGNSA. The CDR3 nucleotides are TGTGCCAGCAGCTTAGCGGCAGGGGGCGCTTACGAGCAGTACTTC. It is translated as CASSLAAGGAYEQYF.

CDR3 sequence (DNA): TGTGCCAGCAGCTTGCGGGACAACATATATGGCTACACCTTC. Protein sequence: CASSLRDNIYGYTF. The rearrangement uses TRBV5-5 and TRBJ1-2; D might be TRBD1 (6 bases). Germline V gene data show CDR1 as SGHKS and CDR2 as YYEKEE (reference sequence). Trimming removed 1 base at V and 5 bases at J, with 12 bases between. The CDR3 spans 14 residues.

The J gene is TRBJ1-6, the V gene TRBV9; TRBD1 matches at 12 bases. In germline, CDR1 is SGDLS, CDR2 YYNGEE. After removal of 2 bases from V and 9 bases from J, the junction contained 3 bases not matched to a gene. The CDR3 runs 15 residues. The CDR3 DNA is TGTGCCAGCAGCGTGCGGGACAGGGGGCCTTCACCCCTCCACTTT. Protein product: CASSVRDRGPSPLHF.

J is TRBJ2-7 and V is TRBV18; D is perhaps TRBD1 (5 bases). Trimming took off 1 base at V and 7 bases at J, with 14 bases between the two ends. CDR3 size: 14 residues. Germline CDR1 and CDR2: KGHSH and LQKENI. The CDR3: CASSPLSRVEEQYF. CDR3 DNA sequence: TGTGCCAGCTCACCACTTAGCAGGGTGGAAGAGCAGTACTTC. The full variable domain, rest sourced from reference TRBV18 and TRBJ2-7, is NAGVMQNPRHLVRRRGQEARLRCSPMKGHSHVYWYRQLPEEGLKFMVYLQKENIIDESGMPKERFSAEFPKEGPSILRIQQVVRGDSAAYFCASSPLSRVEEQYFGPGTRLTVT.

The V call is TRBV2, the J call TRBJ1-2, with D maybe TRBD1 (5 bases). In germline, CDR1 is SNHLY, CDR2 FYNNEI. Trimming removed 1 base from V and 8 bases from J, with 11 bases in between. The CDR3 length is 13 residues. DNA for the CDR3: TGTGCCAGCAGTGAAGGGCAGGGTCGGGGCTACACCTTC. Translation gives CASSEGQGRGYTF.